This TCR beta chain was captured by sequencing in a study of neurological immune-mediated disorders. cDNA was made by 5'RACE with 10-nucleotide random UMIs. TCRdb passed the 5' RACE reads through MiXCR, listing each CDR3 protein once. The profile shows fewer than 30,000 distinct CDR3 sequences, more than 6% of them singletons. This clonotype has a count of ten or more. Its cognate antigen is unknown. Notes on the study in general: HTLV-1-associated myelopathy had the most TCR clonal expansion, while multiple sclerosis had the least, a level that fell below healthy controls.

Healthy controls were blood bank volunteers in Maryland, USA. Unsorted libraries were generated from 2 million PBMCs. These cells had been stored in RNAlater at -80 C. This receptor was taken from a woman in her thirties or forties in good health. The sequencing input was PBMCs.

The CDR3 region has the DNA TGCAGCGCGGGTTGGGCTAGCGGGACTAACAACAATGAGCAGTTCTTC. Translated: CSAGWASGTNNNEQFF. The chain links TRBV29-1 to TRBJ2-1, with TRBD2 identical over 9 bases. J lost 5 bases, V lost 7 bases, and 15 bases had no gene match. Germline lookup yields CDR1 SQVTM and CDR2 ANQGSEA. The CDR3 spans 16 residues.